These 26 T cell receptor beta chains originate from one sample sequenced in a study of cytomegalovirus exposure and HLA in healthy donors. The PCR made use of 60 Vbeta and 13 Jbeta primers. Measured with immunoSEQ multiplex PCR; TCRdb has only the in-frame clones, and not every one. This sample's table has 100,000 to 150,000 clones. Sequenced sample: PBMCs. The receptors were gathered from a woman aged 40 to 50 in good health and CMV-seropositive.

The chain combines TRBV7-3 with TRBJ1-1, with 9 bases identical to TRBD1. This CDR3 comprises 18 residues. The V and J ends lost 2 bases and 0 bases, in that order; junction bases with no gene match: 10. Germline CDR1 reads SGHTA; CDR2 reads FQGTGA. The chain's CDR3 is CASSLLGGQGPMNTEAFF. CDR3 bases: TGTGCCAGCAGCTTATTGGGCGGACAGGGGCCCATGAACACTGAAGCTTTCTTT.

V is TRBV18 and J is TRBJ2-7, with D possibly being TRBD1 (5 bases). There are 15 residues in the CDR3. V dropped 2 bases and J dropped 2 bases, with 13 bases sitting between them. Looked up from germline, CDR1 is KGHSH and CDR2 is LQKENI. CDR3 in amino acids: CASSPSTVWTYEQYF. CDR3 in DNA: TGTGCCAGCTCACCATCGACAGTATGGACCTACGAGCAGTACTTC.

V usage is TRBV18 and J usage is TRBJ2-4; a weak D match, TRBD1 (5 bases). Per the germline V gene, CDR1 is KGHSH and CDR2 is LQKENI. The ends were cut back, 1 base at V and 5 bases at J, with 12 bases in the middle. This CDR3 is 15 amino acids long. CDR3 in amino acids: CASSPRVGAENIQYF. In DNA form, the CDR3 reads TGTGCCAGCTCACCACGGGTAGGGGCCGAAAACATTCAGTACTTC. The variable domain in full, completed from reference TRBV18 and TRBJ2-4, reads NAGVMQNPRHLVRRRGQEARLRCSPMKGHSHVYWYRQLPEEGLKFMVYLQKENIIDESGMPKERFSAEFPKEGPSILRIQQVVRGDSAAYFCASSPRVGAENIQYFGAGTRLSVL.

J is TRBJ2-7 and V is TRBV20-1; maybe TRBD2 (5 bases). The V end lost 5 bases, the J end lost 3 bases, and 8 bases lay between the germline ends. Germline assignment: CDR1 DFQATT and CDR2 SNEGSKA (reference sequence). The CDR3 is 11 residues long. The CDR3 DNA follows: TGCAGTGCTGACTATGGCTACGAGCAGTACTTC. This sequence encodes CSADYGYEQYF.

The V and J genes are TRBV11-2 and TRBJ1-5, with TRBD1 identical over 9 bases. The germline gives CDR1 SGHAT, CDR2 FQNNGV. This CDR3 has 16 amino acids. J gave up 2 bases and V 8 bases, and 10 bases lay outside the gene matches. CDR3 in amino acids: CASASGTGLGNQPQHF. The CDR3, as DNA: TGTGCCAGCGCCTCCGGGACAGGGTTGGGCAATCAGCCCCAGCATTTT.

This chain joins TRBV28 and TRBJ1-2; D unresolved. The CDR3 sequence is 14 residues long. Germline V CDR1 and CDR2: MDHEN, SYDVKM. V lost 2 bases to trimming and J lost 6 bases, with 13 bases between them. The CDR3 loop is CASSLGLARDGYTF. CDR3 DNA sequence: TGTGCCAGCAGTTTAGGGCTGGCTCGCGATGGCTACACCTTC.

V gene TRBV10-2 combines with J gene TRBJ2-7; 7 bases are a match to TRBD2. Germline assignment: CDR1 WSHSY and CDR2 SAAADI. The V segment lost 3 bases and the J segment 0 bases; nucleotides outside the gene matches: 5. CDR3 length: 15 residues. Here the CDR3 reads CASSDSREGSYEQYF. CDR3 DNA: TGCGCCAGCAGTGATAGTAGGGAGGGCTCCTACGAGCAGTACTTC.

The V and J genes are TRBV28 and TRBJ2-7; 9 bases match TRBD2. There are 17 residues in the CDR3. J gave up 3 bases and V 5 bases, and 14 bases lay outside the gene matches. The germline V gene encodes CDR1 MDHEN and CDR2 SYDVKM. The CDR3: CASSSPASGIVIYEQYF. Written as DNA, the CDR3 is TGTGCCAGCAGTAGCCCGGCTAGCGGGATAGTGATCTACGAGCAGTACTTC.

For the CDR3, the DNA is TGCGCCAGCAGCTTGGGACAGCTCTCAGAAGCTTTCTTT. This translates into CASSLGQLSEAFF. The V and J genes are TRBV5-1 and TRBJ1-1; D may be TRBD1 (5 bases). CDR3 size: 13 residues. Germline V CDR1 and CDR2: SGHRS, YFSETQ. Between the trimmed V and J ends, which lost 0 bases and 8 bases, there was a span of 11 bases.

Here the CDR3 DNA reads TGTGCCAGCAGCTTTGACAGCCATCAGCCCCAGCATTTT. It yields the protein CASSFDSHQPQHF. This chain uses TRBV11-2 with TRBJ1-5; possible D gene TRBD1, 5 bases. The V end was cut by 3 bases, the J end by 5 bases, with 8 bases between. CDR3 size: 13 residues. Germline loops: CDR1 SGHAT, CDR2 FQNNGV.

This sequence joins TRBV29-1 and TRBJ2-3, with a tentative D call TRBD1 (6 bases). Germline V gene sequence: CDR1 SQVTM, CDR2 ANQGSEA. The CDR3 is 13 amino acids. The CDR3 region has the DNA TGCGGGACGGGACACCCCTTTGGGGATACGCAGTATTTT. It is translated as CGTGHPFGDTQYF.

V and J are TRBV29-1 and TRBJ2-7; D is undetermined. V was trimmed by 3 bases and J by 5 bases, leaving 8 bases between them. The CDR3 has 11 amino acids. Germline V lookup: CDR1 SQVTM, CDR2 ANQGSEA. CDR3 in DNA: TGCAGCGTTGACTATTCCGACGAGCAGTACTTC. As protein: CSVDYSDEQYF.

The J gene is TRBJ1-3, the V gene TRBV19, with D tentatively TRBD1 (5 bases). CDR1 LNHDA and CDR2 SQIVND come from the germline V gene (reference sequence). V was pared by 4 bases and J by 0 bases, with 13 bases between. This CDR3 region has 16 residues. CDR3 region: CASSTTGTGSGNTIYF. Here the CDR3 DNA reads TGTGCCAGTAGTACAACGGGGACTGGCTCTGGAAACACCATATATTTT.

Written as DNA, the CDR3 is TGTGCCACCAGCAGCCCTCCGAGTAGCGGATACTACGAGCAGTACTTC. As protein: CATSSPPSSGYYEQYF. V usage is TRBV15 and J usage is TRBJ2-5; D perhaps matches TRBD2 (6 bases). The DNA end favors TRBJ2-7, so the J call may be wrong. Germline CDR1 LNHNV, CDR2 YYDKDF (reference sequence). The CDR3 runs 16 residues.

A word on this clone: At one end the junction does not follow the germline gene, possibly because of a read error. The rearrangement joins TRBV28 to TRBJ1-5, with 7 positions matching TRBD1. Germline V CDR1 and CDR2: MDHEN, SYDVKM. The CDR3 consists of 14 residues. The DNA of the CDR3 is TGTGCCACCAGTTTTGCAGGGGGGAATCAGCCCCAGCATTTT. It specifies CATSFAGGNQPQHF. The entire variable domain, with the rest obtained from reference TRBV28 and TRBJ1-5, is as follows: DVKVTQSSRYLVKRTGEKVFLECVQDMDHENMFWYRQDPGLGLRLIYFSYDVKMKEKGDIPEGYSVSREKKERFSLILESASTNQTSMYLCATSFAGGNQPQHFGDGTRLSIL.

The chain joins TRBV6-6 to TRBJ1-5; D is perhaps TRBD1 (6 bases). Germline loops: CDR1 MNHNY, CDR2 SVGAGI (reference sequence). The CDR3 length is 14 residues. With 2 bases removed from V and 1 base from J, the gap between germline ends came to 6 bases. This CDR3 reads CASSYRGSNQPQHF. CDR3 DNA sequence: TGTGCCAGCAGTTACAGGGGGAGCAATCAGCCCCAGCATTTT.

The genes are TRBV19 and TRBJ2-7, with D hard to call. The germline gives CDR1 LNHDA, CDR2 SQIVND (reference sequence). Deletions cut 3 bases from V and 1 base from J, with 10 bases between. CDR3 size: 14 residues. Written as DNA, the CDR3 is TGTGCCAGTAGTATCCCTGGGCAGTCCTACGAGCAGTACTTC. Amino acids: CASSIPGQSYEQYF. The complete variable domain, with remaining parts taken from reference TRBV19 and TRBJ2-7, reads DGGITQSPKYLFRKEGQNVTLSCEQNLNHDAMYWYRQDPGQGLRLIYYSQIVNDFQKGDIAEGYSVSREKKESFPLTVTSAQKNPTAFYLCASSIPGQSYEQYFGPGTRLTVT.

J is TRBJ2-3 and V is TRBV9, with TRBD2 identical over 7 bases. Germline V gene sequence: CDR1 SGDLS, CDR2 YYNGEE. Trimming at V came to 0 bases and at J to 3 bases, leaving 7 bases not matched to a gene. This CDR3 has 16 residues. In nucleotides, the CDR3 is TGTGCCAGCAGCGTAGTCGGGGGAGGGCCAACAGATACGCAGTATTTT. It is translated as CASSVVGGGPTDTQYF.

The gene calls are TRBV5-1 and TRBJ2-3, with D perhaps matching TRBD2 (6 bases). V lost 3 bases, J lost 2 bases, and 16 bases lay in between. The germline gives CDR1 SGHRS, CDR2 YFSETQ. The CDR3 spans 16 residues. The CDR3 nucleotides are TGCGCCAGCAGCTCCGGGACTCTCGGCGTCACAGATACGCAGTATTTT. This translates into CASSSGTLGVTDTQYF.

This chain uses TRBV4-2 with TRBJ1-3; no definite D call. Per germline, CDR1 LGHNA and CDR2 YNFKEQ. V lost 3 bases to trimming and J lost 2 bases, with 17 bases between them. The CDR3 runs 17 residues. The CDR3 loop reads CASSQTNPRLAGNTIYF. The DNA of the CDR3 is TGTGCCAGCAGCCAGACAAACCCAAGGCTCGCTGGAAACACCATATATTTT.

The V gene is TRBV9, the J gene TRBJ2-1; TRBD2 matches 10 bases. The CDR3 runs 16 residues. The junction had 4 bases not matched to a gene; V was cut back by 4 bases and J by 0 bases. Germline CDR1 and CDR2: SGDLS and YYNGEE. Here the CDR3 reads CASSQGLALSYNEQFF. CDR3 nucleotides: TGTGCCAGCAGCCAGGGACTAGCGCTCTCCTACAATGAGCAGTTCTTC.

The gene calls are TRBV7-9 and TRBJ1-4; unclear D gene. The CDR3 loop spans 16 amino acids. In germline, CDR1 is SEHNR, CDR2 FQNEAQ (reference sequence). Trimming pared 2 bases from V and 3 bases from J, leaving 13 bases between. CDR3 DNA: TGTGCCAGCAGCTTAAAGCACCTTGGGCCTAATGAAAAACTGTTTTTT. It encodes CASSLKHLGPNEKLFF. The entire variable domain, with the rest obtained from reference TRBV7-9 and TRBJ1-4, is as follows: DTGVSQNPRHKITKRGQNVTFRCDPISEHNRLYWYRQTLGQGPEFLTYFQNEAQLEKSRLLSDRFSAERPKGSFSTLEIQRTEQGDSAMYLCASSLKHLGPNEKLFFGSGTQLSVL.

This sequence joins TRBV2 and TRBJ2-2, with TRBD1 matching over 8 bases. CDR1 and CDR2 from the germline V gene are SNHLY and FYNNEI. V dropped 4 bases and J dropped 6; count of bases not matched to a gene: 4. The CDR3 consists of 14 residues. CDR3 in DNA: TGTGCCAGCAGTGGGACAGGGTGGTCCGGGGAGCTGTTTTTT. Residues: CASSGTGWSGELFF. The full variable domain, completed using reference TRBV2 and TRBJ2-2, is EPEVTQTPSHQVTQMGQEVILRCVPISNHLYFYWYRQILGQKVEFLVSFYNNEISEKSEIFDDQFSVERPDGSNFTLKIRSTKLEDSAMYFCASSGTGWSGELFFGEGSRLTVL.

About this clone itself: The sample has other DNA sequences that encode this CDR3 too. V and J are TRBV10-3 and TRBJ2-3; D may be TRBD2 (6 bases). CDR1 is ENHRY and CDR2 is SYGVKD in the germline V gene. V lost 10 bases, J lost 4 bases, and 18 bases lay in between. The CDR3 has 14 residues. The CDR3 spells CATMAGTDADTQYF. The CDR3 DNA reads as TGTGCCACCATGGCGGGAACCGATGCAGATACGCAGTATTTT.

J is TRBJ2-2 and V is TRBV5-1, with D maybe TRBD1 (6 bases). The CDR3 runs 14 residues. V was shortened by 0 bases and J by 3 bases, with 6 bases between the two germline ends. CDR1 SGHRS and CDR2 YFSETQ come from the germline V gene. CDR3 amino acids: CASSLGTDTGELFF. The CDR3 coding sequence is TGCGCCAGCAGCTTGGGGACAGACACCGGGGAGCTGTTTTTT. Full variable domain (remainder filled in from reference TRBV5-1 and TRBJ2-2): KAGVTQTPRYLIKTRGQQVTLSCSPISGHRSVSWYQQTPGQGLQFLFEYFSETQRNKGNFPGRFSGRQFSNSRSEMNVSTLELGDSALYLCASSLGTDTGELFFGEGSRLTVL.

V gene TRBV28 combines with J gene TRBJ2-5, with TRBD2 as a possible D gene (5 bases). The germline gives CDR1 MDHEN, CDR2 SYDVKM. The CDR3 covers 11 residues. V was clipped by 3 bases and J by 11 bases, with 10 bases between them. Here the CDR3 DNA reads TGTGCCAGCAGTTTCGAAAGGGAGCAGTACTTC. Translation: CASSFEREQYF.